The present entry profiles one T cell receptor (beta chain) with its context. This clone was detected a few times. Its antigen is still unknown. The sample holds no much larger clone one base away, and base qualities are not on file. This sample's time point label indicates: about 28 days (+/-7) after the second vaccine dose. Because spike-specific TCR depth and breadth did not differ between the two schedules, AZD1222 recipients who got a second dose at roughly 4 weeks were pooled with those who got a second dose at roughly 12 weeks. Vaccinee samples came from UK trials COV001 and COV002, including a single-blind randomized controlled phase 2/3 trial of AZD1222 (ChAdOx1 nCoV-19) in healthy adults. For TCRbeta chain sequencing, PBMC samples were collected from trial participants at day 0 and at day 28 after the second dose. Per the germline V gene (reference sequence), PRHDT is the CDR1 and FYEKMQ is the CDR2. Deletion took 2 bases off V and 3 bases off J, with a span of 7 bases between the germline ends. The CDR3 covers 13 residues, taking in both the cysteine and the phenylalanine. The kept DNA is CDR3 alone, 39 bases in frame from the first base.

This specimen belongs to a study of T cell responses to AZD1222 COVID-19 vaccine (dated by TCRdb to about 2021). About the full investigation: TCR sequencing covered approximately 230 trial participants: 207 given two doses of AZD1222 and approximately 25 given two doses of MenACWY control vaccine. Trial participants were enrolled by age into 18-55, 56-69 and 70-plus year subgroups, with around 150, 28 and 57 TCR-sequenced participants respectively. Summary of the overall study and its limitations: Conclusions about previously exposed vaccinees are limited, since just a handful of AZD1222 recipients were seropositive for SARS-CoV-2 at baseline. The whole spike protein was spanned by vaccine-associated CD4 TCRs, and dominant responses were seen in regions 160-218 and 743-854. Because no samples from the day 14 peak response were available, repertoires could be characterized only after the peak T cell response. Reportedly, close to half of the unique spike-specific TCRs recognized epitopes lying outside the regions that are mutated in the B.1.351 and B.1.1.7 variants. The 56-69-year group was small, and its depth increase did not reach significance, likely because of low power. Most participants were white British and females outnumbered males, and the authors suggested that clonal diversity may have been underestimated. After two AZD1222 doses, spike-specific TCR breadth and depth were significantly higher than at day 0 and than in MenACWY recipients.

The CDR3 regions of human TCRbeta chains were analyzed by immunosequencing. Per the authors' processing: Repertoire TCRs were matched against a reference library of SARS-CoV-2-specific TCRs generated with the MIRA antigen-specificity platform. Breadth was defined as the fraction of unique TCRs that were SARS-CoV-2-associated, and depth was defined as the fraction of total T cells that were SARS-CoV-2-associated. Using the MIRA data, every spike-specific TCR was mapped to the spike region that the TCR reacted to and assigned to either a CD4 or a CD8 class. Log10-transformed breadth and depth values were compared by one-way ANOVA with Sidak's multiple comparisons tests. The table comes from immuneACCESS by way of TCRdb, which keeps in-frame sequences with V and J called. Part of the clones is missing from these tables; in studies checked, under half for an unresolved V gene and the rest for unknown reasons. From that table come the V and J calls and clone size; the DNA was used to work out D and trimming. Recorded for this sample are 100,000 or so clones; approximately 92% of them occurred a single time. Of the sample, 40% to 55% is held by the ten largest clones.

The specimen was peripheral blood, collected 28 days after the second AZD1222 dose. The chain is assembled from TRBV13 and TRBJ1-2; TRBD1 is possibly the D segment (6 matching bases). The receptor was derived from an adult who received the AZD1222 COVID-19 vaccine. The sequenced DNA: TGTGCCAGCAGCTTAAACAGGGACTATGGCTACACCTTC. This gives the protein CASSLNRDYGYTF.